In this sample, the clone carrying this T cell receptor beta chain turned up a few times. Its antigen remains unidentified. Full-length variable regions came from constant-region reverse primers plus semi-nested Nested Universal Primer A PCR. MiXCR was run by TCRdb on the 5' RACE reads, yielding one entry per CDR3 protein. In the table there are over 40,000 distinct CDR3 sequences, roughly 21% of which are singletons. Treg sorting used a CD4+CD25+CD127-/low gate. Study-wide results and caveats: Tumor memory CD4+ T cell TCR gene usage clustered with blood and lymph node memory CD4+ cells and lymph node naive CD4+ cells. Tumor-infiltrating Treg TCR alpha and beta sequences overlapped most with tumor naive CD4+ T cells, then blood naive. The larger cohort examined one V-J beta rearrangement, not whole repertoires.

Germline V gives CDR1 MDHEN, CDR2 SYDVKM. Trimming took off 3 bases at V and 4 bases at J, with 8 bases between the two ends. The CDR3 totals 13 residues. Sequences were obtained from Tregs sorted from blood. The J gene is TRBJ2-3, the V gene TRBV28; D is possibly TRBD1 (5 bases). This sequence originates from a female donor with breast cancer. The CDR3 spells CASSFQGSDTQYF. CDR3 DNA sequence: TGTGCCAGCAGTTTTCAGGGATCAGATACGCAGTATTTT.